Listed here are 7 T cell receptor beta chains from one sample, sequenced in a study of blood T cells in healthy people across ages. The authors ran a second PCR of roughly 6 to 12 cycles using a sample-barcoded 5' primer and a J-beta primer mix. TCRdb recomputed calls from the 5' RACE reads with MiXCR, one row per CDR3 protein. The table lists some 1 million distinct CDR3 sequences, 45% of them singletons. Sequenced: blood. The source of these receptors is a woman aged 55-69 years in good health.

This clonotype was found many times. The genes are TRBV29-1 and TRBJ2-5; D remains unclear. Per the germline V gene, CDR1 is SQVTM and CDR2 is ANQGSEA. The CDR3 length is 12 residues. V dropped 6 bases and J dropped 6 bases, with 14 bases sitting between them. The CDR3 DNA sequence: TGCAGCGTCTCCGACGGATCCCAGACCCAGTACTTC. It is translated as CSVSDGSQTQYF. Drawing the rest from reference TRBV29-1 and TRBJ2-5, the complete variable domain is SAVISQKPSRDICQRGTSLTIQCQVDSQVTMMFWYRQQPGQSLTLIATANQGSEATYESGFVIDKFPISRPNLTFSTLTVSNMSPEDSSIYLCSVSDGSQTQYFGPGTRLLVL.

The chain uses TRBV20-1 and TRBJ1-5, with 7 nucleotides matching TRBD1. After removal of 0 bases from V and 9 bases from J, the junction contained 8 bases not matched to a gene. This CDR3 contains 14 residues. The V gene's germline CDR1 is DFQATT and CDR2 SNEGSKA (reference sequence). The DNA of the CDR3 is TGCAGTGCTAGAGATAGGGGGCGGGCAGGGCCCCAGCATTTT. Translating it yields CSARDRGRAGPQHF.

The chain employs TRBV7-8 and TRBJ2-5, with 9 positions matching TRBD1. J lost 11 bases, V lost 3 bases, and 13 bases had no gene match. CDR3 length equals 15 residues. Per germline, CDR1 SGHVS and CDR2 FQNEAQ. The CDR3: CASSFRQGGYNEQYF. CDR3 bases: TGTGCCAGCAGCTTTCGACAGGGGGGGTACAATGAGCAGTACTTC.

The rearrangement joins TRBV7-8 to TRBJ2-5; TRBD1 agrees at 8 bases. Germline assignment: CDR1 SGHVS and CDR2 FQNEAQ. This CDR3 region has 15 residues. Germline trimming cut 2 bases from V and 6 bases from J; bases unmatched to any gene: 8. The CDR3 bases are TGTGCCAGCAGCTTATCGGCTACAGGGGGAAAGACCCAGTACTTC. This translates into CASSLSATGGKTQYF.

This clonotype has more than one count but fewer than ten. The chain is built from TRBV2 and TRBJ2-4; 7 nucleotides match TRBD2. The CDR3 length is 14 residues. Looked up from germline, CDR1 is SNHLY and CDR2 is FYNNEI. V lost 8 bases, J lost 0 bases, and 4 bases stayed unmatched. The CDR3 sequence is CASAAGEAKNIQYF. CDR3 DNA: TGTGCCAGCGCGGCGGGAGAAGCCAAAAACATTCAGTACTTC. Supplemented by reference TRBV2 and TRBJ2-4, the full variable domain reads EPEVTQTPSHQVTQMGQEVILRCVPISNHLYFYWYRQILGQKVEFLVSFYNNEISEKSEIFDDQFSVERPDGSNFTLKIRSTKLEDSAMYFCASAAGEAKNIQYFGAGTRLSVL.

DNA for the CDR3: TGTGCCAGCAGCAACATGGGGCTTGGCTACACCTTC. Translation: CASSNMGLGYTF. This sequence joins TRBV21-1 and TRBJ1-2; the DNA was not used to check the table's D call, TRBD1. TRBV21-1 is tagged as a pseudogene. This CDR3 region has 12 residues.

A note on this clonotype: Germline is not matched at one junction end, which may reflect a read error. The chain uses TRBV10-2 and TRBJ2-1, with D tentatively TRBD2 (7 bases). CDR3 length: 17 residues. CDR1 is WSHSY and CDR2 is SAAADI in the germline V gene. As DNA, the CDR3 is TGCGCCAGCAGTGAGTCGACAGGACTAGTTTTCCGCAATGGGCAGTTCTTC. Residues: CASSESTGLVFRNGQFF.